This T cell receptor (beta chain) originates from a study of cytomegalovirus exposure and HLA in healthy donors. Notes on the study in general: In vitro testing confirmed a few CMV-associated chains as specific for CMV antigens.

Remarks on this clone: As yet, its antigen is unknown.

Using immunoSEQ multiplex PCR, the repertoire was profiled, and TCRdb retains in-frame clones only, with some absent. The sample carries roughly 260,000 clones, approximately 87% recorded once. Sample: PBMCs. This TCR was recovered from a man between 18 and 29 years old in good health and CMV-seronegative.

The chain's CDR3 is CASREGTGELFF. For the CDR3, the DNA is TGTGCCAGCAGGGAGGGAACCGGGGAGCTGTTTTTT. The rearrangement uses TRBV6-1 and TRBJ2-2, with D perhaps TRBD2 (6 bases). Trimming pared 6 bases from V and 5 bases from J, leaving 7 bases between. This CDR3 contains 12 residues. CDR1 is MNHNS and CDR2 is SASEGT in the germline V gene.